A single TCR beta chain is shown here with its context. This sample is drawn from a study of blood T cell repertoires in COVID-19. Across the study: The samples span acute and convalescent COVID-19 from the United States, Italy and Spain.

Per the original methods: It was from reference gene primer amplification that nucleated cell counts were estimated. Profiled with immunoSEQ multiplex PCR; TCRdb holds only in-frame clones, not every one. V and J calls and clone size are as listed in that table; D and trimming were resolved from the DNA. This sample has some 95,000 clones; approximately 80% occur once, and the top ten carry around 7%. This clonotype originated in a man in his sixties or seventies with acute or convalescent COVID-19. Input material: peripheral blood.

The CDR3 loop is CAPTGGSSYNSPLHF. The CDR3 DNA reads TGTGCACCTACAGGGGGGTCGTCCTATAATTCACCCCTCCACTTT. The V gene is TRBV24-1, the J gene TRBJ1-6, with 8 bases aligning to TRBD1. This CDR3 contains 15 residues. CDR1 KGHDR and CDR2 SFDVKD come from the germline V gene.